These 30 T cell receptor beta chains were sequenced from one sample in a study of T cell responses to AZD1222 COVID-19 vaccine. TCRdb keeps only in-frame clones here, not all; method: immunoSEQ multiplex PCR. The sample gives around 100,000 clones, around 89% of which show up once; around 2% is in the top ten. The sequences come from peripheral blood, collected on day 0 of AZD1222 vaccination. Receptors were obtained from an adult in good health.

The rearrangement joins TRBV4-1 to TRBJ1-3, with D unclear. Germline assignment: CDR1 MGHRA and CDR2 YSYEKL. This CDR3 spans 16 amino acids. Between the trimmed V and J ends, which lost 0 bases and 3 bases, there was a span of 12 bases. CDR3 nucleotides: TGCGCCAGCAGCCAAGAGTCGAGGGCGTTTGGAAACACCATATATTTT. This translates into CASSQESRAFGNTIYF.

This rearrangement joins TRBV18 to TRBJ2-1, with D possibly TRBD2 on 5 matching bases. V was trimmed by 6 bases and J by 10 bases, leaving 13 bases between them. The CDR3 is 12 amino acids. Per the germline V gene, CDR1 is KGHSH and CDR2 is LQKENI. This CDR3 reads CASSRGDREQFF. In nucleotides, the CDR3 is TGTGCCAGCTCCCGGGGAGATCGGGAGCAGTTCTTC.

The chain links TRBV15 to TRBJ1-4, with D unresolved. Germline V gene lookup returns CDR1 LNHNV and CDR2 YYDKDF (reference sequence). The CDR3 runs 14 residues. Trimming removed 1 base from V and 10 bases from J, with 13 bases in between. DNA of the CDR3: TGTGCCACCAGCAGAGGGACCCGACCCGTAAAACTGTTTTTT. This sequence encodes CATSRGTRPVKLFF.

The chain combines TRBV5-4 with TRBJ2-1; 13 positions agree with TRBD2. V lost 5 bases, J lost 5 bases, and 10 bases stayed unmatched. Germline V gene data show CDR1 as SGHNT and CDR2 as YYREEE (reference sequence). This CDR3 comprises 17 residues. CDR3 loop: CASSPVTSGRDNNEQFF. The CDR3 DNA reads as TGTGCCAGCAGTCCCGTCACTAGCGGGAGGGACAACAATGAGCAGTTCTTC.

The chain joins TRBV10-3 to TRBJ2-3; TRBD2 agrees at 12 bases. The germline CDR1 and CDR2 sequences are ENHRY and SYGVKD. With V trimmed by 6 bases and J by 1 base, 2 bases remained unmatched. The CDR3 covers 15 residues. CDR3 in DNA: TGTGCCATCAGCCGACTAGCGGGAGGCACAGATACGCAGTATTTT. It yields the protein CAISRLAGGTDTQYF.

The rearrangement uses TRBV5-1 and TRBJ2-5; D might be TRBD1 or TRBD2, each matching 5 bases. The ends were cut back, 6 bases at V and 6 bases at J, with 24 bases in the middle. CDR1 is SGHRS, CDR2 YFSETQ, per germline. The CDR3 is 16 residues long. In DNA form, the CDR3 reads TGCGCCAGCAACCCGGGGCAGTTCGGCGCTATAAAGACCCAGTACTTC. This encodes CASNPGQFGAIKTQYF. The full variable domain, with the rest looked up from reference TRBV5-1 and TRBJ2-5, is KAGVTQTPRYLIKTRGQQVTLSCSPISGHRSVSWYQQTPGQGLQFLFEYFSETQRNKGNFPGRFSGRQFSNSRSEMNVSTLELGDSALYLCASNPGQFGAIKTQYFGPGTRLLVL.

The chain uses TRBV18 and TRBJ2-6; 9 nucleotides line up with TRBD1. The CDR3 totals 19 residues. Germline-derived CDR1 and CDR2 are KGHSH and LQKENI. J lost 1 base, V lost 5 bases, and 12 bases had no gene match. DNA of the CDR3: TGTGCCAGCTCATCTAGTAGAACAGGGGGCGCTTCTGGGGCCAACGTCCTGACTTTC. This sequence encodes CASSSSRTGGASGANVLTF.

CDR3 loop: CASSLGGRAGEQYF. The CDR3 DNA reads as TGTGCCAGCAGTTTAGGCGGGAGGGCCGGAGAGCAGTACTTC. This chain uses TRBV27 with TRBJ2-7; 9 positions agree with TRBD2. Germline CDR1 reads MNHEY; CDR2 reads SMNVEV (reference sequence). The CDR3 runs 14 residues. The V gene end was trimmed by 2 bases and the J gene end by 7 bases; junction bases not matched to a gene: 6.

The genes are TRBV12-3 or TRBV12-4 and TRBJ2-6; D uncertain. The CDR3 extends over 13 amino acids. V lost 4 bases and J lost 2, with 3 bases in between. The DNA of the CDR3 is TGTGCCAGCAGTTCTCCTGGGGCCAACGTCCTGACTTTC. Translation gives CASSSPGANVLTF.

In nucleotides, the CDR3 is TGTGCCAGCTCACCACGAGGACTAGCGGGACCCACAGATACGCAGTATTTT. The encoded protein is CASSPRGLAGPTDTQYF. The V gene is TRBV18, the J gene TRBJ2-3; 12 bases agree with TRBD2. Unmatched junction bases numbered 4, after V lost 1 base and J lost 2 bases. The CDR3 is made up of 17 amino acids. Looked up from germline, CDR1 is KGHSH and CDR2 is LQKENI.

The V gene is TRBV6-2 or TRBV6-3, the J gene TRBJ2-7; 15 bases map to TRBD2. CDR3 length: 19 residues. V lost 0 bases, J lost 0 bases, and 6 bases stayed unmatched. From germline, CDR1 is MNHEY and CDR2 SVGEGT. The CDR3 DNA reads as TGTGCCAGCAGTTACTCGCCGGGACTAGCGGGAGGCGTCTCCTACGAGCAGTACTTC. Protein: CASSYSPGLAGGVSYEQYF.

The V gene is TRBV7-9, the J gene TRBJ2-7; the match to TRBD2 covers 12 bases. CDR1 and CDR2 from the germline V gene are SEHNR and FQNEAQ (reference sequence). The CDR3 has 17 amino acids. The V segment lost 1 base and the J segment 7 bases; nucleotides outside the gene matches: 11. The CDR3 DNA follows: TGTGCCAGCAGCTTAGGTGTCCCTAGCGGGAGGGCCGGGGAGCAGTACTTC. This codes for CASSLGVPSGRAGEQYF.

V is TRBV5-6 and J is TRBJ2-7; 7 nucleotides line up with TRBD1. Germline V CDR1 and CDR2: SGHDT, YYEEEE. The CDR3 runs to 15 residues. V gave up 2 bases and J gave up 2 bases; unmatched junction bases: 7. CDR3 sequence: CASSFGPGQTYEQYF. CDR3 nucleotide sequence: TGTGCCAGCAGCTTCGGACCGGGACAGACCTACGAGCAGTACTTC. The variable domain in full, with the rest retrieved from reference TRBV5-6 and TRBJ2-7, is DAGVTQSPTHLIKTRGQQVTLRCSPKSGHDTVSWYQQALGQGPQFIFQYYEEEERQRGNFPDRFSGHQFPNYSSELNVNALLLGDSALYLCASSFGPGQTYEQYFGPGTRLTVT.

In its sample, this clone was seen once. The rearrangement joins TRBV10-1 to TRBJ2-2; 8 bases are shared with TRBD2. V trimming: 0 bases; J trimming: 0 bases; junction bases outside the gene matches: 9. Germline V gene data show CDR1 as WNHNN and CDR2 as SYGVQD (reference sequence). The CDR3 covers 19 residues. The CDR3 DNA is TGCGCCAGCAGTGAGTCGACCACGGGGGGGTTCCCGAACACCGGGGAGCTGTTTTTT. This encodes CASSESTTGGFPNTGELFF.

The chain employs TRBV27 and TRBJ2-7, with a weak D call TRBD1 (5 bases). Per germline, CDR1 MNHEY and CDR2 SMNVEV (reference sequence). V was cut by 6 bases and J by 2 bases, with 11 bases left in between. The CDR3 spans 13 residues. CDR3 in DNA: TGTGCCAGCAGCCCGACAGTTGCCTACGAGCAGTACTTC. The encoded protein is CASSPTVAYEQYF.

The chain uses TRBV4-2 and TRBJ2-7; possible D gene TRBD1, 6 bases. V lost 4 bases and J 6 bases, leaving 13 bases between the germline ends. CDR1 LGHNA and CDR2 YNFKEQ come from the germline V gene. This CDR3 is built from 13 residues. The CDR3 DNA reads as TGTGCCAGCAGCCCCACAGGGCTTCCCGAGCAGTACTTC. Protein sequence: CASSPTGLPEQYF.

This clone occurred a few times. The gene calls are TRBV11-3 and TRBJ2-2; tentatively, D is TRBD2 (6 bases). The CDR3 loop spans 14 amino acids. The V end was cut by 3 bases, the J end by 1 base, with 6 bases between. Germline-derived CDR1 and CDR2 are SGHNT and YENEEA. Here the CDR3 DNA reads TGTGCCAGCAGCTTTAGCGGGAACACCGGGGAGCTGTTTTTT. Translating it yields CASSFSGNTGELFF.

The DNA of the CDR3 is TGTGCCAGCAAGAAGGCTGGGTCTATTGAAGCTTTCTTT. Its protein is CASKKAGSIEAFF. The chain joins TRBV6-5 to TRBJ1-1; D is uncertain. Germline assignment: CDR1 MNHEY and CDR2 SVGAGI. The CDR3 extends over 13 amino acids. V lost 7 bases and J 7 bases, leaving 16 bases between the germline ends.

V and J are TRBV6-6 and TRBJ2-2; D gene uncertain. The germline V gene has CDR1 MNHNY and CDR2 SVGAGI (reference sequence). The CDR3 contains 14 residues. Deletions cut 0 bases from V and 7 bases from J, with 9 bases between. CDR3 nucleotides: TGTGCCAGCAGTTACTCATACTTAAGCGGGGAGCTGTTTTTT. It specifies CASSYSYLSGELFF.

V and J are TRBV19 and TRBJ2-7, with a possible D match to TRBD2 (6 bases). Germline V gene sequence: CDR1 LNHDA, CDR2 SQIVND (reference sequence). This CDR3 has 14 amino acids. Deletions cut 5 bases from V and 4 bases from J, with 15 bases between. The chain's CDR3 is CASSLVGGGYEQYF. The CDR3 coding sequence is TGTGCCAGTAGTCTCGTGGGAGGCGGGTACGAGCAGTACTTC.

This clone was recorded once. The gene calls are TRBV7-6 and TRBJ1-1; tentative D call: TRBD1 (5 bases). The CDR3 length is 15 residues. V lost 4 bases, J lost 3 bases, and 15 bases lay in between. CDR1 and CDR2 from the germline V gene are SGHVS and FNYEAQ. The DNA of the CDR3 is TGTGCCAGCAGCTCCACGTACTGGGGCGACACTGAAGCTTTCTTT. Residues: CASSSTYWGDTEAFF.

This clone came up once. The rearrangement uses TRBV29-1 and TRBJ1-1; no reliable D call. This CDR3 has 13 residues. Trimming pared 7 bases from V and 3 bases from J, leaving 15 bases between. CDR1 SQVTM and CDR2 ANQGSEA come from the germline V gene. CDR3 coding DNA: TGCAGCGGGGCTGAGTTTACGGACACTGAAGCTTTCTTT. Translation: CSGAEFTDTEAFF.

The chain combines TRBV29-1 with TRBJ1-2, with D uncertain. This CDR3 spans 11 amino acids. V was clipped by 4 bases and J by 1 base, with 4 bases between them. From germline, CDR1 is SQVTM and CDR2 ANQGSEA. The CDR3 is CSVVDNYGYTF. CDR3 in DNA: TGCAGCGTTGTGGATAACTATGGCTACACCTTC. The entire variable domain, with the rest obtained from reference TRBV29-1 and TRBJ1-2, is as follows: SAVISQKPSRDICQRGTSLTIQCQVDSQVTMMFWYRQQPGQSLTLIATANQGSEATYESGFVIDKFPISRPNLTFSTLTVSNMSPEDSSIYLCSVVDNYGYTFGSGTRLTVV.

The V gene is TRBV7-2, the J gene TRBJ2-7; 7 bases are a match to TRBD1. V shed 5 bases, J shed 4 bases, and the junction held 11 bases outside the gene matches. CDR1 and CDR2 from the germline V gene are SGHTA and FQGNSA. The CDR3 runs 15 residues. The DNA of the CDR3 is TGTGCCAGCAGCGGCGCTTGGGGACAGCTGTACGAGCAGTACTTC. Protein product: CASSGAWGQLYEQYF.

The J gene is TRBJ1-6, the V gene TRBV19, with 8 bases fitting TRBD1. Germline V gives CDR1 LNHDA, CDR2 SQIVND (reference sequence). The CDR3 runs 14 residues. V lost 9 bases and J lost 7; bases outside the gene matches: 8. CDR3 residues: CASAGGVINSPLHF. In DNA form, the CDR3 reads TGTGCCAGCGCAGGGGGCGTTATCAATTCACCCCTCCACTTT.

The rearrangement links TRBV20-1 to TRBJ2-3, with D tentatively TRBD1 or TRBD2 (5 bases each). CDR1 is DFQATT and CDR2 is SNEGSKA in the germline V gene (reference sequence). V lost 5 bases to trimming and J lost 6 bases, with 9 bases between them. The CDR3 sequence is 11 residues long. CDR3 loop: CSAPWGDTQYF. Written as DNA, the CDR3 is TGCAGTGCTCCTTGGGGGGATACGCAGTATTTT.

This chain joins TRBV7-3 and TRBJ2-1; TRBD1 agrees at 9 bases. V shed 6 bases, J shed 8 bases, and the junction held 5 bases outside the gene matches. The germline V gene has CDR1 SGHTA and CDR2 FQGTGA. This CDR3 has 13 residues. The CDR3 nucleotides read TGTGCCAGCAGAACGGGACAGGGCTATGAGCAGTTCTTC. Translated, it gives CASRTGQGYEQFF.

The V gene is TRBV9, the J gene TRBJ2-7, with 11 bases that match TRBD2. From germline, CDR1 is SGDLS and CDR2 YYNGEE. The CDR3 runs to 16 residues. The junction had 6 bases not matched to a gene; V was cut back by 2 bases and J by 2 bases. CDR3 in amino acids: CASSVGKTSGAYEQYF. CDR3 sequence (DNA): TGTGCCAGCAGCGTGGGCAAGACTAGCGGGGCCTACGAGCAGTACTTC.

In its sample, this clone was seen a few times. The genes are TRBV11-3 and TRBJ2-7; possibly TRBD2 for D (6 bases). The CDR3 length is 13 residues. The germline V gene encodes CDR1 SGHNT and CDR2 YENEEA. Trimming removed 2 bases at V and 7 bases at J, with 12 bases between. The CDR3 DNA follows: TGTGCCAGCAGCTTATCGGGAGTGGAGGAGCAGTACTTC. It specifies CASSLSGVEEQYF.

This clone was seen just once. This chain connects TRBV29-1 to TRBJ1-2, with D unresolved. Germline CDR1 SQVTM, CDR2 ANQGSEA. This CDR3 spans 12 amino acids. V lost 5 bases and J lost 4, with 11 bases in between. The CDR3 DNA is TGCAGCGTTATTGAGGATTCCTATGGCTACACCTTC. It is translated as CSVIEDSYGYTF.